This note documents a single T cell receptor (beta chain) sequence. The antigen is undetermined. Per the germline V gene, CDR1 is MGHRA and CDR2 is YSYEKL. The ends lost 0 bases at V and 4 bases at J; junction bases unmatched: 9. The CDR3 sequence is 16 residues long. The data stem from a study of OX40 agonist ivuxolimab in advanced cancers. Study as a whole: Patients were treated with ivuxolimab, an agonistic anti-OX40 (CD134) antibody. Partial responses occurred in three patients (one hepatocellular carcinoma, two cutaneous melanoma).

The study's findings and limits: Low normalized T-cell clonal expansion was additionally recorded for some nonresponders.

Libraries were prepared by immunoSEQ multiplex PCR; TCRdb keeps only in-frame clonotypes and omits some of them. In the table there are roughly 38,000 clones, around nine tenths of which are singletons. This TCR was recovered from an adult with an advanced solid tumor such as melanoma, head and neck, liver or kidney cancer. Here the sequenced sample was CD4+ or CD8+ T cells sorted from blood, taken in a trial of the OX40 agonist ivuxolimab. The chain uses TRBV4-1 and TRBJ2-7; 7 nucleotides agree with TRBD1. CDR3 in DNA: TGCGCCAGCAGCCAAGAAGGGTACGGACAGGCGTACGAGCAGTACTTC. Protein: CASSQEGYGQAYEQYF.